The 9 T cell receptor beta chains below all came from one sample that was sequenced in a study of blood T cells in healthy people across ages. A sample-barcoded 5' primer and a J-beta primer mix were used in a second PCR of roughly 6 to 11 cycles. Using its own MiXCR run on the 5' RACE reads, TCRdb lists one record per CDR3 protein. There are about 1,500,000 distinct CDR3 sequences in the sample; about 28% occur only once, and 7.7% lies in the top ten. Sequenced sample: blood. Source of these receptors: a woman in her 30s in good health.

V and J are TRBV7-2 and TRBJ2-7; TRBD1 matches at 7 bases. Per germline, CDR1 SGHTA and CDR2 FQGNSA. V was pared by 5 bases and J by 0 bases, with 7 bases of the junction left unmatched. The CDR3 is 15 amino acids. For the CDR3, the DNA is TGTGCCAGCAGCAACCTGGGACAGCTCTCCTACGAGCAGTACTTC. This encodes CASSNLGQLSYEQYF.

The chain is built from TRBV3-1 and TRBJ2-5; D unresolved. The DNA matches TRBJ2-7 better at its end, which makes the J call doubtful. CDR1 is LGHDT, CDR2 YNNKEL, per germline (reference sequence). CDR3 length: 13 residues. The chain's CDR3 is CASSRAFPYEQYF. The CDR3 DNA is TGTGCCAGCAGCCGCGCCTTCCCCTACGAGCAGTACTTC.

The CDR3 loop is CAISDSLETQYF. For the CDR3, the DNA is TGTGCCATCAGTGACAGTTTAGAGACCCAGTACTTC. The rearrangement uses TRBV10-3 and TRBJ2-5; D remains unclear. Trimming removed 3 bases from V and 4 bases from J, with 6 bases in between. Germline V gives CDR1 ENHRY, CDR2 SYGVKD. There are 12 residues in the CDR3.

The chain has TRBV29-1 and TRBJ2-3; TRBD1 is a possible D gene (6 bases). V was clipped by 2 bases and J by 11 bases, with 14 bases between them. The germline V gene encodes CDR1 SQVTM and CDR2 ANQGSEA. The CDR3 covers 12 residues. The CDR3 region has the DNA TGCAGCGTTGAACCCCGGGACACTCTGCAGTATTTT. Translation gives CSVEPRDTLQYF.

The J gene is TRBJ2-2, the V gene TRBV5-1; the D gene is possibly TRBD1 (6 bases). Trimming shortened V by 4 bases and J by 8 bases, and 15 bases separated the two germline ends. This CDR3 contains 14 residues. Germline V CDR1 and CDR2: SGHRS, YFSETQ. CDR3 DNA: TGCGCCAGCAGCGCACCAGGGGTTTCGGGGGAGCTGTTTTTT. Protein product: CASSAPGVSGELFF.

In its sample, this clonotype was seen a few times. The chain is built from TRBV20-1 and TRBJ2-3, with 8 bases fitting TRBD2. Germline lookup yields CDR1 DFQATT and CDR2 SNEGSKA (reference sequence). The CDR3 is made up of 18 amino acids. The V gene end was trimmed by 1 base and the J gene end by 1 base; junction bases not matched to a gene: 13. The CDR3 DNA follows: TGCAGTGCTAGAGGATCGGGGCGGGGGGCCCCCGGCACAGATACGCAGTATTTT. Its translation is CSARGSGRGAPGTDTQYF.

This clonotype was counted only a few times. V is TRBV12-3 or TRBV12-4 and J is TRBJ1-1; 7 positions match TRBD1. The CDR3 spans 14 residues. Losses at the gene ends were 8 bases for V and 3 bases for J; bases not matched to a gene: 9. CDR3 DNA sequence: TGTGCCAGCGGCCCCAAACAGGGGTACACTGAAGCTTTCTTT. Amino acids: CASGPKQGYTEAFF.

This clonotype was seen a few times. A read error may account for a junction end that differs from germline. The rearrangement uses TRBV12-3 or TRBV12-4 and TRBJ2-1, with D maybe TRBD1 (6 bases). This CDR3 region has 14 residues. The CDR3 nucleotides are TGTGTCAGCAGACAAACCAGACCAGGGGATGAGCAGTTCTTC. It specifies CVSRQTRPGDEQFF.

This sequence joins TRBV7-9 and TRBJ2-5, with D tentatively TRBD2 (5 bases). Trimming shortened V by 5 bases and J by 2 bases, and 15 bases separated the two germline ends. CDR3 size: 15 residues. The germline V gene encodes CDR1 SEHNR and CDR2 FQNEAQ (reference sequence). The chain's CDR3 is CASSIKGLLQETQYF. The CDR3 coding sequence is TGTGCCAGCAGCATTAAAGGACTTTTACAAGAGACCCAGTACTTC.